These T cell receptor beta chains were read from a single sample in a study of cytomegalovirus exposure and HLA in healthy donors. Assay: immunoSEQ multiplex PCR; the TCRdb copy retains only in-frame clones and omits some. The sample carries about 160,000 clones, roughly 90% recorded once. Sequenced: PBMCs. Receptors originate from a woman between 18 and 30 years old in good health and CMV-seronegative. CDR3s include the opening cysteine and the closing phenylalanine or tryptophan. The order of the fields is V gene, J gene, CDR3 protein.

>TRBV7-8|TRBJ2-3
CASSLRVMASGATDTQYF
>TRBV28|TRBJ1-1
CASSYPDRGKAFF
>TRBV6-5|TRBJ1-1
CASSYLVQGSEAFF
>TRBV10-3|TRBJ1-1
CAISSTGGTEAFF
>TRBV4-1|TRBJ1-5
CASSQDSRAVQPQHF
>TRBV27|TRBJ1-1
CASSLRGGHLNTEAFF
>TRBV2|TRBJ1-2
CASSYSDRALVRGYTF
>TRBV5-6|TRBJ2-5
CASSFGLAGGSRQETQYF
>TRBV27|TRBJ2-2
CASHAGSGVYTGELFF
>TRBV4-3|TRBJ1-4
CASSQDLPGTGKKLFF
>TRBV4-3|TRBJ1-2
CASSQDTEAIYGYTF
>TRBV11-2|TRBJ1-2
CASSLGGWASYTF
>TRBV5-1|TRBJ1-2
CASSFDIRGTGGYTF
>TRBV11-3|TRBJ2-6
CASSLVAGTGANVLTF
>TRBV5-1|TRBJ1-4
CASSFQGTVEATNEKLFF
>TRBV27|TRBJ1-3
CASRSAGAGNTIYF